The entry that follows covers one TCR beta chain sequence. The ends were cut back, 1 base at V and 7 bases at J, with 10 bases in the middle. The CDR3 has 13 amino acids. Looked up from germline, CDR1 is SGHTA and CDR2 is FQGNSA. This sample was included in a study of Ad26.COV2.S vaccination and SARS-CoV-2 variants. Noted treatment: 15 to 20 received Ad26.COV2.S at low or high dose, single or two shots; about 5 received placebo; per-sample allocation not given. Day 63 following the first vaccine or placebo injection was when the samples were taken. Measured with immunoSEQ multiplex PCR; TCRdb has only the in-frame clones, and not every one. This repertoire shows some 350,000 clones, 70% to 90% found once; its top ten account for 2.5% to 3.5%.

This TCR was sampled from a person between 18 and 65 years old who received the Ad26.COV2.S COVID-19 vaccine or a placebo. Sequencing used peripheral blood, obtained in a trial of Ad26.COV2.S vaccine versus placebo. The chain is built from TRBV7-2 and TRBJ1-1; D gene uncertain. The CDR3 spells CASSLGLRSEAFF. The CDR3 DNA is TGTGCCAGCAGCTTAGGGCTCAGGAGTGAAGCTTTCTTT.